Each of the 19 T cell receptor beta chains below was sequenced from the same sample in a study of blood T cell repertoires in COVID-19. The assay was immunoSEQ multiplex PCR, and TCRdb's table has in-frame clones only and misses some. The sample yields 350,000 or so clones, over 75% seen once. Source material: PBMCs or T cells enriched from blood (not recorded which). The receptors shown here come from a woman in her twenties or thirties who had recovered from COVID-19.

This clone appeared once. This chain joins TRBV15 and TRBJ1-5; no definite D call. The V end lost 8 bases, the J end lost 2 bases, and 7 bases lay between the germline ends. CDR3 length: 12 amino acids. Per germline, CDR1 LNHNV and CDR2 YYDKDF (reference sequence). The CDR3 coding sequence is TGTGCCACCCGGCAGGGCAATCAGCCCCAGCATTTT. Protein sequence: CATRQGNQPQHF.

The chain uses TRBV29-1 and TRBJ1-1; no reliable D call. Looked up from germline, CDR1 is SQVTM and CDR2 is ANQGSEA. This CDR3 comprises 11 residues. Trimming cost V 5 bases and J 4 bases, with 8 bases left between them. The CDR3 DNA sequence: TGCAGCGTTTTAGTTACCACTGAAGCTTTCTTT. As protein: CSVLVTTEAFF.

The chain recombines TRBV25-1 with TRBJ2-3, with 8 bases that match TRBD1. CDR3 length equals 15 residues. Germline trimming cut 4 bases from V and 2 bases from J; bases unmatched to any gene: 5. Germline values: CDR1 MGHDK, CDR2 SYGVNS. The CDR3 DNA is TGTGCCAGCAGTGGTACAGGGGGGCTCACAGATACGCAGTATTTT. It yields the protein CASSGTGGLTDTQYF.

The rearrangement uses TRBV5-1 and TRBJ1-1; 9 bases agree with TRBD1. There are 13 residues in the CDR3. The germline V gene encodes CDR1 SGHRS and CDR2 YFSETQ. The V gene end was trimmed by 7 bases and the J gene end by 2 bases; junction bases not matched to a gene: 3. CDR3 protein: CASSTGGNTEAFF. CDR3 DNA sequence: TGCGCCAGCTCGACAGGGGGAAACACTGAAGCTTTCTTT.

The V and J genes are TRBV5-6 and TRBJ1-1, with TRBD1 matching 7 bases. CDR1 is SGHDT, CDR2 YYEEEE, per germline. After removal of 6 bases from V and 2 bases from J, the junction contained 10 bases not matched to a gene. The CDR3 extends over 15 amino acids. DNA for the CDR3: TGTGCCAGCAACCCCTTGACAGGGTACAACACTGAAGCTTTCTTT. Its translation is CASNPLTGYNTEAFF.

This clone was counted many times. The V and J genes are TRBV7-6 and TRBJ2-1; 10 nucleotides agree with TRBD2. J was trimmed by 6 bases and V by 5 bases; bases with no gene match: 10. This CDR3 spans 16 amino acids. The germline CDR1 and CDR2 sequences are SGHVS and FNYEAQ. CDR3 sequence (DNA): TGTGCCAGCAGCGCAGAGATAGCGGGGGGCCCCAATGAGCAGTTCTTC. This translates into CASSAEIAGGPNEQFF.

The gene calls are TRBV4-1 and TRBJ1-3; a possible D gene is TRBD1 (6 bases). Germline V gene lookup returns CDR1 MGHRA and CDR2 YSYEKL. With 1 base removed from V and 0 bases from J, the gap between germline ends came to 13 bases. This CDR3 spans 17 amino acids. CDR3 nucleotide sequence: TGCGCCAGCAGCCAAGGACGACAGGCGAACTCTGGAAACACCATATATTTT. This translates into CASSQGRQANSGNTIYF.

This chain joins TRBV7-2 and TRBJ2-3, with a tentative D call TRBD2 (7 bases). There are 14 residues in the CDR3. CDR1 and CDR2 (germline): SGHTA, FQGNSA. With 8 bases removed from V and 4 bases from J, the gap between germline ends came to 16 bases. CDR3 in DNA: TGTGCCAGCGCCGACCCGGGGGGCGCAGATACGCAGTATTTT. Its protein product is CASADPGGADTQYF.

This clone was observed a single time. The V call is TRBV28, the J call TRBJ2-7; D might be TRBD1 (6 bases). V was pared by 5 bases and J by 1 base, with 12 bases between. The CDR3 runs to 14 residues. The germline CDR1 and CDR2 sequences are MDHEN and SYDVKM. CDR3 sequence (DNA): TGTGCCAGCAGTCAACCGACAGGTTCCTACGAGCAGTACTTC. Translation gives CASSQPTGSYEQYF.

The chain carries TRBV9 and TRBJ2-7; D might be TRBD1 (6 bases). The CDR3 covers 16 residues. Between the trimmed V and J ends, which lost 4 bases and 0 bases, there was a span of 17 bases. CDR1 SGDLS and CDR2 YYNGEE come from the germline V gene. As DNA, the CDR3 is TGTGCCAGCAGCTCGCTTCACAGGGAGCCCTCCTACGAGCAGTACTTC. This encodes CASSSLHREPSYEQYF.

This rearrangement joins TRBV24-1 to TRBJ2-3, with D uncertain. From germline, CDR1 is KGHDR and CDR2 SFDVKD. This CDR3 is built from 16 residues. V lost 6 bases to trimming and J lost 1 base, with 16 bases between them. The CDR3 region is CATSCLRLIRTDTQYF. CDR3 DNA: TGTGCCACCAGTTGCCTGCGGCTAATTCGCACAGATACGCAGTATTTT.

The chain couples TRBV7-9 to TRBJ2-1; 12 bases match TRBD2. V gave up 5 bases and J gave up 6 bases; unmatched junction bases: 5. Germline V CDR1 and CDR2: SEHNR, FQNEAQ (reference sequence). CDR3 length equals 15 residues. CDR3 protein: CASSLGTSGSNEQFF. The CDR3 DNA reads TGTGCCAGCAGCCTAGGGACTAGCGGGTCCAATGAGCAGTTCTTC.

This chain connects TRBV7-6 to TRBJ1-1, with 8 bases aligning to TRBD1. V gave up 3 bases and J gave up 1 base; unmatched junction bases: 4. Germline V CDR1 and CDR2: SGHVS, FNYEAQ. The CDR3 consists of 15 residues. CDR3 protein: CASSLGTGKNTEAFF. The CDR3 nucleotides are TGTGCCAGCAGCTTGGGGACAGGAAAGAACACTGAAGCTTTCTTT.

The rearrangement joins TRBV28 to TRBJ2-1, with 8 bases identical to TRBD1. The J segment lost 8 bases and the V segment lost 5 bases, leaving 11 bases of the junction unmatched. Germline loops: CDR1 MDHEN, CDR2 SYDVKM. The CDR3 contains 15 residues. The DNA of the CDR3 is TGTGCCAGCAGTCCCGGGACAGGCGGTTCCGATGAGCAGTTCTTC. Encoded protein: CASSPGTGGSDEQFF.

The chain couples TRBV5-4 to TRBJ2-5; possibly TRBD2 for D (6 bases). The CDR3 consists of 15 residues. Trimming took off 4 bases at V and 2 bases at J, with 15 bases between the two ends. The V gene's germline CDR1 is SGHNT and CDR2 YYREEE (reference sequence). CDR3 amino acids: CASSPGGGLQETQYF. The CDR3 nucleotides read TGTGCCAGCAGCCCTGGGGGAGGACTTCAAGAGACCCAGTACTTC.

This chain joins TRBV28 and TRBJ1-2; weak D call: TRBD1 (5 bases). The ends were cut back, 4 bases at V and 2 bases at J, with 11 bases in the middle. Germline CDR1 and CDR2: MDHEN and SYDVKM. The CDR3 length is 14 residues. The DNA of the CDR3 is TGTGCCAGCAGTTCCCTCCCAGGGAACTATGGCTACACCTTC. Translation gives CASSSLPGNYGYTF.

This chain connects TRBV7-2 to TRBJ1-4, with 7 bases matching TRBD1. The CDR3 sequence is 14 residues long. Trimming took 4 bases from V and 7 from J; bases not matched to a gene: 6. The germline gives CDR1 SGHTA, CDR2 FQGNSA. CDR3 loop: CASSSRQGGEKLFF. The CDR3 region has the DNA TGTGCCAGCAGCTCAAGACAGGGCGGTGAAAAACTGTTTTTT.

This clone was observed once. CDR3 loop: CASSLDRQGNTGELFF. The CDR3 DNA follows: TGTGCCAGCAGCTTAGATCGGCAGGGCAACACCGGGGAGCTGTTTTTT. This rearrangement joins TRBV7-9 to TRBJ2-2; D might be TRBD1 (5 bases). The CDR3 runs 16 residues. From germline, CDR1 is SEHNR and CDR2 FQNEAQ (reference sequence). The germline V and J ends were trimmed by 1 base and 2 bases, with 11 bases remaining between them.

J is TRBJ2-5 and V is TRBV11-2, with D uncertain. Germline CDR1 reads SGHAT; CDR2 reads FQNNGV. Trimming shortened V by 5 bases and J by 5 bases, and 12 bases separated the two germline ends. The CDR3 loop spans 13 amino acids. DNA for the CDR3: TGTGCCAGCAGCCTCACCGGGTGGGAGACCCAGTACTTC. This sequence encodes CASSLTGWETQYF.